This TCR beta chain originates from a study of blood T cell repertoires in COVID-19. Original processing notes: Estimation of nucleated cell counts was performed using reference gene primer amplification. TCRdb's table, derived via immunoSEQ multiplex PCR, lists solely in-frame clones and lacks some. D and trimming were read from the DNA, whereas the V and J calls and clone size are those reported in that table. The table shows some 57,000 clones, with roughly 92% occurring only once. The germline V gene has CDR1 SEHNR and CDR2 FQNEAQ (reference sequence). V lost 5 bases and J lost 6; bases outside the gene matches: 9. There are 15 residues in the CDR3.

The sequencing input was peripheral blood. The chain joins TRBV7-9 to TRBJ2-7, with 11 positions matching TRBD1. The receptor comes from a human donor in a cohort sampled during active COVID-19. CDR3 sequence: CASSLRDRGFLEQYF. The CDR3 coding sequence is TGTGCCAGCAGCCTCCGGGACAGGGGGTTCCTCGAGCAGTACTTC.